Presented here are 8 T cell receptor beta chains from one specimen sequenced in a study of early T cells in non-severe SARS-CoV-2 infection. Using its own MiXCR run on the 5' RACE reads, TCRdb lists one record per CDR3 protein. There are 55,000 to 80,000 distinct CDR3 sequences in the sample; about an eighth occur only once, and roughly 7% lies in the top ten. Sequencing was performed on whole blood. These receptors were taken from an adult who was a healthcare worker with PCR-confirmed SARS-CoV-2 infection or an uninfected control (not recorded which).

This clonotype was seen at least ten times. The chain couples TRBV9 to TRBJ2-1, with D tentatively TRBD1 (5 bases). Trimming took off 0 bases at V and 5 bases at J, with 6 bases between the two ends. Germline-derived CDR1 and CDR2 are SGDLS and YYNGEE. CDR3 size: 13 residues. CDR3 nucleotides: TGTGCCAGCAGCGTAGGACAGCACAATGAGCAGTTCTTC. Protein sequence: CASSVGQHNEQFF.

This clonotype was counted only a few times. V gene TRBV7-8 combines with J gene TRBJ2-5; TRBD2 matches 11 bases. The V and J ends lost 3 bases and 4 bases, in that order; junction bases with no gene match: 10. The germline gives CDR1 SGHVS, CDR2 FQNEAQ. This CDR3 region has 17 residues. The CDR3, as DNA: TGTGCCAGCAGCTTTGATGTCCTAGCGGGGGGTGGAGAGACCCAGTACTTC. Translated: CASSFDVLAGGGETQYF.

The chain uses TRBV7-8 and TRBJ1-1; D ambiguous. The CDR3 is made up of 19 amino acids. Germline values: CDR1 SGHVS, CDR2 FQNEAQ. The V end lost 5 bases, the J end lost 0 bases, and 25 bases lay between the germline ends. In nucleotides, the CDR3 is TGTGCCAGCAGCCGTAGTTGGACGGGGAATGAGGAGTTGAACACTGAAGCTTTCTTT. Translation: CASSRSWTGNEELNTEAFF. The whole variable domain, remainder taken from reference TRBV7-8 and TRBJ1-1, is GAGVSQSPRYKVAKRGQDVALRCDPISGHVSLFWYQQALGQGPEFLTYFQNEAQLDKSGLPSDRFFAERPEGSVSTLKIQRTQQEDSAVYLCASSRSWTGNEELNTEAFFGQGTRLTVV.

The chain carries TRBV19 and TRBJ2-1; a possible D gene is TRBD2 (6 bases). The germline V gene has CDR1 LNHDA and CDR2 SQIVND (reference sequence). The CDR3 length is 16 residues. Deletions cut 7 bases from V and 0 bases from J, with 16 bases between. The CDR3 DNA reads TGTGCCAGTACCAGTATGTGGGACTTCTCCTACAATGAGCAGTTCTTC. The encoded protein is CASTSMWDFSYNEQFF.

This clonotype was seen repeatedly, ten times or more. V usage is TRBV4-3 and J usage is TRBJ2-7; D is unclear. The germline gives CDR1 LGHNA, CDR2 YSLEER. Trimming removed 1 base at V and 2 bases at J, with 15 bases between. There are 16 residues in the CDR3. CDR3 in DNA: TGCGCCAGCAGCCAAGCTCAGGTCTTTACCCCCTACGAGCAGTACTTC. Protein product: CASSQAQVFTPYEQYF.

This clonotype was counted only a few times. The chain uses TRBV6-1 and TRBJ2-1; TRBD2 matches at 10 bases. The CDR3 loop spans 15 amino acids. The germline gives CDR1 MNHNS, CDR2 SASEGT. V was clipped by 5 bases and J by 12 bases; unmatched bases: 13. CDR3 loop: CASSYERGGTTAQFF. CDR3 DNA sequence: TGTGCCAGCAGTTACGAGCGGGGGGGTACTACAGCGCAGTTCTTC.

This clonotype came up many times. The genes are TRBV29-1 and TRBJ2-5, with D possibly matching TRBD2 (5 bases). Trimming pared 3 bases from V and 3 bases from J, leaving 11 bases between. Looked up from germline, CDR1 is SQVTM and CDR2 is ANQGSEA. The CDR3 has 13 amino acids. The CDR3 here is CSVDDWREETQYF. DNA for the CDR3: TGCAGCGTTGATGATTGGCGGGAAGAGACCCAGTACTTC. The entire variable domain, with the rest obtained from reference TRBV29-1 and TRBJ2-5, is as follows: SAVISQKPSRDICQRGTSLTIQCQVDSQVTMMFWYRQQPGQSLTLIATANQGSEATYESGFVIDKFPISRPNLTFSTLTVSNMSPEDSSIYLCSVDDWREETQYFGPGTRLLVL.

This clonotype has at least ten counts. The chain employs TRBV11-2 and TRBJ1-4; the D gene is possibly TRBD1 (6 bases). Germline values: CDR1 SGHAT, CDR2 FQNNGV. Deletions cut 7 bases from V and 6 bases from J, with 18 bases between. CDR3 size: 15 residues. This CDR3 is CASKMNAGEYEKLFF. As DNA, the CDR3 is TGTGCCAGCAAGATGAATGCAGGGGAATATGAAAAACTGTTTTTT.